In its sample, the clone carrying this TCR beta chain was seen a few times. The target antigen is unknown. This specimen belongs to a study of shared clonotypes between healthy human individuals. Study-wide points: Generation probabilities of non-shared clonotypes were lower (relative to those shared by all four donors). Estimated richness was generally greater in naive than memory subsets.

A deep-level run was used for the assay. Assay: immunoSEQ multiplex PCR; the TCRdb copy retains only in-frame clones and omits some. The sample has some 1 million clones, roughly 75% seen once. The ends lost 6 bases at V and 7 bases at J; junction bases unmatched: 8. The germline V gene has CDR1 SNHLY and CDR2 FYNNEI. The CDR3 has 15 amino acids. The V gene is TRBV2, the J gene TRBJ1-6; 8 bases match TRBD1. The receptor comes from a man aged 18 to 29 in good health. Sequences were obtained from memory CD4+ T cells sorted from blood. Subset: CD45RA-negative fraction. In DNA form, the CDR3 reads TGTGCCAGCAGGCCACCAGACAGGGGAAATTCACCCCTCCACTTT. Translated: CASRPPDRGNSPLHF. The full variable domain, in which reference TRBV2 and TRBJ1-6 provide the parts outside the CDR3, is EPEVTQTPSHQVTQMGQEVILRCVPISNHLYFYWYRQILGQKVEFLVSFYNNEISEKSEIFDDQFSVERPDGSNFTLKIRSTKLEDSAMYFCASRPPDRGNSPLHFGNGTRLTVT.